This T cell receptor (beta chain) comes out of a study of cytomegalovirus exposure and HLA in healthy donors. The PCR employed 60 Vbeta primers together with 13 Jbeta primers. Using immunoSEQ multiplex PCR, the repertoire was profiled, and TCRdb retains in-frame clones only, with some absent. The table has some 120,000 clones, about 80% seen once. The CDR3 contains 14 residues. Trimming took 5 bases from V and 1 from J; bases not matched to a gene: 4. From germline, CDR1 is SGHRS and CDR2 YFSETQ. The TCR comes from a middle-aged man in good health and CMV-seronegative. The chain employs TRBV5-1 and TRBJ1-1, with 8 bases lining up with TRBD1. Sequencing input: PBMCs. This CDR3 reads CASRSGTGNTEAFF. DNA for the CDR3: TGCGCCAGCAGATCCGGGACAGGGAACACTGAAGCTTTCTTT.